The 8 T cell receptor beta chains presented below share a single source sample, sequenced in a study of cytomegalovirus exposure and HLA in healthy donors. Using immunoSEQ multiplex PCR, the repertoire was profiled, and TCRdb retains in-frame clones only, with some absent. The sample lists 150,000 to 160,000 clones, 75% to 90% occurring once. Material: PBMCs. The receptors originated from a man aged 18 to 30 in good health and CMV-seropositive.

The chain joins TRBV5-6 to TRBJ1-2, with D unclear. Trimming removed 0 bases at V and 0 bases at J, with 6 bases between. The germline V gene encodes CDR1 SGHDT and CDR2 YYEEEE. The CDR3 covers 14 residues. CDR3 DNA sequence: TGTGCCAGCAGCTTGGGGCACGCTAACTATGGCTACACCTTC. Protein: CASSLGHANYGYTF.

The V and J genes are TRBV7-9 and TRBJ2-2, with 10 nucleotides matching TRBD1. The CDR3 length is 16 residues. Per germline, CDR1 SEHNR and CDR2 FQNEAQ (reference sequence). With 1 base clipped from V and 2 bases from J, the junction kept 1 base outside the gene matches. The CDR3 is CASSLGQGANTGELFF. CDR3 DNA sequence: TGTGCCAGCAGCTTAGGACAGGGGGCTAACACCGGGGAGCTGTTTTTT. Full variable domain (rest looked up from reference TRBV7-9 and TRBJ2-2): DTGVSQNPRHKITKRGQNVTFRCDPISEHNRLYWYRQTLGQGPEFLTYFQNEAQLEKSRLLSDRFSAERPKGSFSTLEIQRTEQGDSAMYLCASSLGQGANTGELFFGEGSRLTVL.

V usage is TRBV9 and J usage is TRBJ2-3; 8 bases map to TRBD2. Germline CDR1 is SGDLS and CDR2 is YYNGEE. V dropped 4 bases and J dropped 2; count of bases not matched to a gene: 3. The length of the CDR3 is 14 residues. The CDR3 DNA reads TGTGCCAGCAGCTCCGGACTAGCCACAGATACGCAGTATTTT. It yields the protein CASSSGLATDTQYF.

V is TRBV6-1 and J is TRBJ2-1; 8 nucleotides line up with TRBD1. The CDR3 runs 15 residues. Germline V CDR1 and CDR2: MNHNS, SASEGT. V was clipped by 2 bases and J by 5 bases; unmatched bases: 5. CDR3 coding DNA: TGTGCCAGCAGTGAAAGTCAGGGGGCCCACAATGAGCAGTTCTTC. Protein product: CASSESQGAHNEQFF.

The chain recombines TRBV4-2 with TRBJ2-7, with D uncertain. V lost 0 bases and J 12 bases, leaving 18 bases between the germline ends. From germline, CDR1 is LGHNA and CDR2 YNFKEQ. This CDR3 region has 14 residues. The DNA of the CDR3 is TGTGCCAGCAGCCAAGAAATCGGAGCGCCCCTGAGGTACTTC. It is translated as CASSQEIGAPLRYF.

The genes are TRBV2 and TRBJ1-1; 8 nucleotides agree with TRBD1. The CDR3 spans 16 residues. The J segment lost 0 bases and the V segment lost 2 bases, leaving 5 bases of the junction unmatched. The germline V gene encodes CDR1 SNHLY and CDR2 FYNNEI. The CDR3 spells CASSESQGAMNTEAFF. Here the CDR3 DNA reads TGTGCCAGCAGTGAATCCCAGGGGGCGATGAACACTGAAGCTTTCTTT.

This clone was seen only once. The rearrangement uses TRBV6-6 and TRBJ1-2, with D perhaps matching TRBD1 (5 bases). The CDR3 length is 16 residues. Germline-derived CDR1 and CDR2 are MNHNY and SVGAGI (reference sequence). Trimming took off 2 bases at V and 4 bases at J, with 17 bases between the two ends. This chain's CDR3 is CASSYGRQTGIYGYTF. CDR3 in DNA: TGTGCCAGCAGTTACGGTCGACAGACTGGGATCTATGGCTACACCTTC.

V gene TRBV30 combines with J gene TRBJ2-5; 13 bases are shared with TRBD2. In germline, CDR1 is GTSNPN, CDR2 SVGIG (reference sequence). The CDR3 runs to 16 residues. Trimming took 4 bases from V and 2 from J; bases not matched to a gene: 7. The DNA of the CDR3 is TGTGCCTGGACCTTGGGACTAGCGGGGACACAAGAGACCCAGTACTTC. This codes for CAWTLGLAGTQETQYF.